The present T cell receptor beta chain was sequenced within a study of T cell responses to AZD1222 COVID-19 vaccine. TCRdb keeps only in-frame clones here, not all; method: immunoSEQ multiplex PCR. The sample lists fewer than 100,000 clones, 80% to 90% occurring once. This CDR3 is built from 15 residues. The J segment lost 5 bases and the V segment lost 0 bases, leaving 6 bases of the junction unmatched. Germline values: CDR1 SGDLS, CDR2 YYNGEE. Specimen: peripheral blood, collected on day 0 of AZD1222 vaccination. This rearrangement joins TRBV9 to TRBJ1-2; 8 bases are a match to TRBD1. The origin of this receptor is an adult in good health. As DNA, the CDR3 is TGTGCCAGCAGCGTAGTGGGCCAGGGGGCTTATGGCTACACCTTC. Amino acids: CASSVVGQGAYGYTF. Variable domain in full (rest from reference TRBV9 and TRBJ1-2): DSGVTQTPKHLITATGQRVTLRCSPRSGDLSVYWYQQSLDQGLQFLIQYYNGEERAKGNILERFSAQQFPDLHSELNLSSLELGDSALYFCASSVVGQGAYGYTFGSGTRLTVV.